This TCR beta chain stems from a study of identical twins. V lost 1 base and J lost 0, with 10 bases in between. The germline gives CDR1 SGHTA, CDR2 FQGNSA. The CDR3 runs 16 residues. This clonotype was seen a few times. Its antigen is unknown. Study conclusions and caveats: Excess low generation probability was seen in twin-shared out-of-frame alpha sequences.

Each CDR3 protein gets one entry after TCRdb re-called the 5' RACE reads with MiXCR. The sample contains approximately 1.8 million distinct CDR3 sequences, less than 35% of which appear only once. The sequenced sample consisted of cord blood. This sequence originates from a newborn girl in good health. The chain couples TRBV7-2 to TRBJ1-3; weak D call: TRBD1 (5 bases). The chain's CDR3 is CASSLVSGGSGNTIYF. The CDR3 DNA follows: TGTGCCAGCAGCTTAGTGTCGGGGGGCTCTGGAAACACCATATATTTT.